One sample yielded the 8 T cell receptor beta chains listed below, sequenced in a study of T cell clones after liver transplantation. Assay used: immunoSEQ multiplex PCR; TCRdb lists only in-frame clones, some missing. This table has more than 95,000 clones, 75% to 85% appearing once. Sequenced here: CD4+ T cells from blood, sampled before liver transplant. The source is a human donor who received a liver transplant.

The chain is built from TRBV7-2 and TRBJ1-3; 10 bases are shared with TRBD1. The CDR3 contains 15 residues. Per germline, CDR1 SGHTA and CDR2 FQGNSA. V lost 5 bases, J lost 3 bases, and 4 bases stayed unmatched. The CDR3 sequence: CASSRRDRGGNTIYF. The CDR3 DNA sequence: TGTGCCAGCAGCCGCCGGGACAGGGGTGGAAACACCATATATTTT.

This rearrangement joins TRBV19 to TRBJ1-2; D gene unclear. Trimming removed 6 bases from V and 0 bases from J, with 14 bases in between. The CDR3 consists of 15 residues. Germline V lookup: CDR1 LNHDA, CDR2 SQIVND (reference sequence). CDR3 nucleotides: TGTGCCAGTAGCGAACAGCGACGTTCTAACTATGGCTACACCTTC. Protein sequence: CASSEQRRSNYGYTF.

The J gene is TRBJ2-4, the V gene TRBV19, with D perhaps matching TRBD2 (5 bases). Germline CDR1 is LNHDA and CDR2 is SQIVND (reference sequence). This CDR3 is built from 16 residues. V shed 3 bases and J shed 0 bases, with 12 bases lying between them. The CDR3 DNA is TGTGCCAGTAGTATGAACGGGATGGGAGCCAAAAACATTCAGTACTTC. Residues: CASSMNGMGAKNIQYF. Filled out from reference TRBV19 and TRBJ2-4, the complete variable domain reads DGGITQSPKYLFRKEGQNVTLSCEQNLNHDAMYWYRQDPGQGLRLIYYSQIVNDFQKGDIAEGYSVSREKKESFPLTVTSAQKNPTAFYLCASSMNGMGAKNIQYFGAGTRLSVL.

The J gene is TRBJ2-7, the V gene TRBV10-2; D is perhaps TRBD2 (6 bases). Trimming cost V 8 bases and J 3 bases, with 8 bases left between them. Germline values: CDR1 WSHSY, CDR2 SAAADI. The length of the CDR3 is 11 residues. The CDR3 region has the DNA TGCGCCAGCCTGGGGGGCTACGAGCAGTACTTC. Its protein is CASLGGYEQYF.

The chain is built from TRBV27 and TRBJ1-5, with D unresolved. Trimming stripped 5 bases from V and 2 bases from J, with 13 bases between. This CDR3 region has 15 residues. Germline CDR1 reads MNHEY; CDR2 reads SMNVEV (reference sequence). The CDR3 spells CASSPRRSGNQPQHF. The CDR3 DNA follows: TGTGCCAGCAGTCCAAGAAGGTCGGGCAATCAGCCCCAGCATTTT.

This chain joins TRBV5-4 and TRBJ2-7; D perhaps matches TRBD1 (6 bases). Germline assignment: CDR1 SGHNT and CDR2 YYREEE (reference sequence). Trimming took off 2 bases at V and 3 bases at J, with 6 bases between the two ends. The CDR3 consists of 12 residues. The CDR3 loop reads CASSLQGYEQYF. CDR3 DNA: TGTGCCAGCAGCTTACAGGGCTACGAGCAGTACTTC.

This chain links TRBV28 with TRBJ2-1, with D perhaps given as TRBD1 or TRBD2 (5 bases each). Trimming pared 2 bases from V and 6 bases from J, leaving 11 bases between. Germline CDR1 reads MDHEN; CDR2 reads SYDVKM. The CDR3 sequence is 14 residues long. In nucleotides, the CDR3 is TGTGCCAGCAGTTTAAGGGACGTTGGCAATGAGCAGTTCTTC. Its protein product is CASSLRDVGNEQFF. Looking up the rest from reference TRBV28 and TRBJ2-1 gives the full variable domain: DVKVTQSSRYLVKRTGEKVFLECVQDMDHENMFWYRQDPGLGLRLIYFSYDVKMKEKGDIPEGYSVSREKKERFSLILESASTNQTSMYLCASSLRDVGNEQFFGPGTRLTVL.

The chain combines TRBV18 with TRBJ1-4, with a weak D call TRBD1 (5 bases). There are 13 residues in the CDR3. V was clipped by 6 bases and J by 4 bases, with 9 bases between them. Germline lookup yields CDR1 KGHSH and CDR2 LQKENI. The chain's CDR3 is CASSTRVNEKLFF. CDR3 DNA: TGTGCCAGCTCCACCAGGGTTAATGAAAAACTGTTTTTT.